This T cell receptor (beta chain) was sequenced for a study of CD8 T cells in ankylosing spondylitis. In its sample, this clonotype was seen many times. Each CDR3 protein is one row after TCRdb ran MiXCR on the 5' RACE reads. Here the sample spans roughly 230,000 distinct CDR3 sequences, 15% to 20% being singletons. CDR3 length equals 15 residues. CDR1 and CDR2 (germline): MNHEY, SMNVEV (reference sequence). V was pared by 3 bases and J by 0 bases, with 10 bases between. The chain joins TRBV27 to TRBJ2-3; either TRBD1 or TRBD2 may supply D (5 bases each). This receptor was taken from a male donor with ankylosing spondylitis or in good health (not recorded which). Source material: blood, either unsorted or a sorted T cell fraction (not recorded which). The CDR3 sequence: CASSLGVPSTDTQYF. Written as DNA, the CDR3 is TGTGCCAGCAGTTTGGGGGTTCCTAGCACAGATACGCAGTATTTT.